There are many counts of the clone carrying this TCR beta chain. Its antigen is not known. This specimen comes from a study of identical twins. MiXCR, run by TCRdb on the 5' RACE reads, gives a single entry per CDR3 protein. The sample contains 550,000 to 700,000 distinct CDR3 sequences, nearly 10% of which appear only once. Study results and caveats: While abundant cord blood beta clonotypes carried fewer insertions, memory repertoires showed no such pattern. Sharing of beta out-of-frame sequences by twins showed a weaker excess. The same donors were not followed; conclusions instead depended on cross-sectional statistical analysis.

Germline lookup yields CDR1 DFQATT and CDR2 SNEGSKA (reference sequence). This CDR3 is built from 16 residues. V dropped 0 bases and J dropped 6 bases, with 18 bases sitting between them. All donors comprised healthy Caucasians. This same sample was also taken into another study, of yellow fever vaccine responses in identical twins.

Material for sequencing was PBMCs. V is TRBV20-1 and J is TRBJ2-1; perhaps TRBD1 as D (7 bases). This clonotype originated in a woman aged 18-29 years in good health. CDR3 bases: TGCAGTGCTAGAGATCTCGGCAGGGGGGAAAGCAATGAGCAGTTCTTC. Amino acids: CSARDLGRGESNEQFF.